The 26 T cell receptor beta chains listed next were all sequenced from one sample in a study of T-cell memory formation after mild COVID-19. One entry per CDR3 protein results from TCRdb running MiXCR on the 5' RACE reads. This sample yields around 530,000 distinct CDR3 sequences, of which about 20% are seen a single time; roughly 9.1% belongs to the top ten. Sequencing was carried out using PBMCs or a T cell subset sorted from them (not recorded which). The source is an adult woman who had mild COVID-19 (a few samples of this study predate the infection). Cell type and time point are not known.

This clonotype was counted a few times. The chain links TRBV7-9 to TRBJ2-3; 9 nucleotides align to TRBD2. This CDR3 has 19 residues. Germline assignment: CDR1 SEHNR and CDR2 FQNEAQ (reference sequence). The ends lost 3 bases at V and 0 bases at J; junction bases unmatched: 13. The CDR3 loop reads CASSFQPLDSGGSTDTQYF. The CDR3 bases are TGTGCCAGCAGCTTCCAACCTCTTGATAGCGGGGGCAGCACAGATACGCAGTATTTT.

The genes are TRBV4-2 and TRBJ2-3; 11 positions match TRBD2. With 4 bases clipped from V and 2 bases from J, the junction kept 8 bases outside the gene matches. The germline V gene has CDR1 LGHNA and CDR2 YNFKEQ. The CDR3 length is 17 residues. Written as DNA, the CDR3 is TGTGCCAGCAGCCTTTGCCCGACTAGCGGGGACACAGATACGCAGTATTTT. It yields the protein CASSLCPTSGDTDTQYF.

The chain combines TRBV14 with TRBJ1-6, with D perhaps TRBD1 (5 bases). Looked up from germline, CDR1 is SGHDN and CDR2 is FVKESK. The CDR3 consists of 14 residues. V was shortened by 1 base and J by 8 bases, with 9 bases between the two germline ends. CDR3 loop: CASSQAGGDSPLHF. In DNA, the CDR3 is TGTGCCAGCAGCCAAGCGGGAGGGGATTCACCCCTCCACTTT.

This clonotype occurred a few times. The gene calls are TRBV20-1 and TRBJ1-1; a possible D gene is TRBD1 (5 bases). CDR3 length: 12 residues. Trimming took off 3 bases at V and 3 bases at J, with 8 bases between the two ends. CDR1 is DFQATT, CDR2 SNEGSKA, per germline (reference sequence). CDR3 in DNA: TGCAGTGCTAGCTGGGACCACACTGAAGCTTTCTTT. Protein product: CSASWDHTEAFF.

This clonotype was recorded at least ten times. The chain links TRBV6-6 to TRBJ1-1; unclear D gene. CDR3 length: 13 amino acids. The V gene lost 4 bases and the J gene lost 1 base, with 7 bases spanning the gap. Germline CDR1 and CDR2: MNHNY and SVGAGI (reference sequence). The DNA of the CDR3 is TGTGCCAGCAGTTTACAGCAGAACACTGAAGCTTTCTTT. Residues: CASSLQQNTEAFF.

The rearrangement joins TRBV4-1 to TRBJ2-2, with D maybe TRBD1 (6 bases). The CDR3 covers 14 residues. The germline V gene has CDR1 MGHRA and CDR2 YSYEKL. V was clipped by 7 bases and J by 2 bases, with 11 bases between them. As DNA, the CDR3 is TGCGCCAGCACGAAGGGGGAAAACACCGGGGAGCTGTTTTTT. Its translation: CASTKGENTGELFF.

The chain carries TRBV15 and TRBJ1-2; tentative D call: TRBD1 (6 bases). CDR1 is LNHNV, CDR2 YYDKDF, per germline (reference sequence). The CDR3 covers 13 residues. Trimming shortened V by 3 bases and J by 6 bases, and 11 bases separated the two germline ends. CDR3: CATSRQGYNGYTF. Written as DNA, the CDR3 is TGTGCCACCAGCAGGCAGGGGTACAATGGCTACACCTTC.

This clonotype was recorded many times. The chain is built from TRBV4-1 and TRBJ1-1; 12 bases align to TRBD1. Germline CDR1 is MGHRA and CDR2 is YSYEKL. The CDR3 totals 18 residues. With 2 bases clipped from V and 4 bases from J, the junction kept 11 bases outside the gene matches. As DNA, the CDR3 is TGCGCCAGCAGCCAATACTCCGGGACAGGGGGCCTGAGCACTGAAGCTTTCTTT. It is translated as CASSQYSGTGGLSTEAFF.

This clonotype was picked up a small number of times. The chain employs TRBV11-3 and TRBJ1-5; maybe TRBD1 (5 bases). V was clipped by 5 bases and J by 9 bases, with 14 bases between them. The CDR3 has 13 amino acids. Germline CDR1 SGHNT, CDR2 YENEEA. CDR3 DNA sequence: TGTGCCAGCAGCCGCGGGTGGGGACTGCCCCAGCATTTT. Protein: CASSRGWGLPQHF.

This clonotype has just a few counts. The rearrangement uses TRBV4-3 and TRBJ2-7; the match to TRBD2 covers 7 bases. The trim removed 4 bases at V and 0 bases at J, leaving 9 bases unmatched. CDR3 length equals 16 residues. Per germline, CDR1 LGHNA and CDR2 YSLEER. CDR3 DNA sequence: TGCGCCAGCAGCCCAAAAGCGGGATCACCCTCCTACGAGCAGTACTTC. This translates into CASSPKAGSPSYEQYF.

The V gene is TRBV5-1, the J gene TRBJ2-5; 9 bases fit TRBD2. CDR3 length equals 15 residues. CDR1 is SGHRS, CDR2 YFSETQ, per germline. The ends lost 2 bases at V and 4 bases at J; junction bases unmatched: 6. The CDR3 DNA reads as TGCGCCAGCAGCTTAACCGGGACTAGCCGAGAGACCCAGTACTTC. It is translated as CASSLTGTSRETQYF.

V usage is TRBV7-9 and J usage is TRBJ1-2; 7 bases fit TRBD1. Germline V gene lookup returns CDR1 SEHNR and CDR2 FQNEAQ (reference sequence). The CDR3 extends over 14 amino acids. The ends lost 5 bases at V and 8 bases at J; junction bases unmatched: 11. The chain's CDR3 is CASSPDRAYYGYTF. CDR3 nucleotides: TGTGCCAGCAGCCCCGACAGGGCTTATTACGGCTACACCTTC.

This clonotype showed up just a few times. The chain employs TRBV7-9 and TRBJ1-6, with a weak D call TRBD1 (5 bases). Germline CDR1 and CDR2: SEHNR and FQNEAQ (reference sequence). CDR3 length: 15 amino acids. V dropped 6 bases and J dropped 6 bases, with 15 bases sitting between them. CDR3 in amino acids: CASSTNIQGNSPLHF. CDR3 coding DNA: TGTGCCAGCAGTACAAATATCCAGGGTAATTCACCCCTCCACTTT.

The J gene is TRBJ2-3, the V gene TRBV11-3; 8 positions agree with TRBD1. V lost 2 bases, J lost 2 bases, and 3 bases stayed unmatched. Per germline, CDR1 SGHNT and CDR2 YENEEA. The CDR3 is made up of 15 amino acids. The CDR3 nucleotides read TGTGCCAGCAGCTTATGGACAGGGTTCACAGATACGCAGTATTTT. Protein product: CASSLWTGFTDTQYF. Drawing the rest from reference TRBV11-3 and TRBJ2-3, the complete variable domain is EAGVVQSPRYKIIEKKQPVAFWCNPISGHNTLYWYLQNLGQGPELLIRYENEEAVDDSQLPKDRFSAERLKGVDSTLKIQPAELGDSAVYLCASSLWTGFTDTQYFGPGTRLTVL.

The V gene is TRBV5-1, the J gene TRBJ2-2; 12 positions match TRBD1. The ends lost 4 bases at V and 5 bases at J; junction bases unmatched: 6. The CDR3 is 16 residues long. Per the germline V gene, CDR1 is SGHRS and CDR2 is YFSETQ. CDR3 coding DNA: TGCGCCAGCAGCACCGGGACAGGGGGCGCGACCGGGGAGCTGTTTTTT. Its translation: CASSTGTGGATGELFF.

The chain couples TRBV19 to TRBJ1-5; 8 nucleotides match TRBD1. In germline, CDR1 is LNHDA, CDR2 SQIVND (reference sequence). With 4 bases clipped from V and 2 bases from J, the junction kept 10 bases outside the gene matches. This CDR3 comprises 17 residues. The CDR3 sequence is CASSKSPDRVGNQPQHF. The CDR3 bases are TGTGCCAGTAGTAAATCCCCGGACAGGGTAGGCAATCAGCCCCAGCATTTT. Together with reference TRBV19 and TRBJ1-5, the CDR3 gives the full variable domain: DGGITQSPKYLFRKEGQNVTLSCEQNLNHDAMYWYRQDPGQGLRLIYYSQIVNDFQKGDIAEGYSVSREKKESFPLTVTSAQKNPTAFYLCASSKSPDRVGNQPQHFGDGTRLSIL.

CDR3 protein: CATSDFGSGTSDNEQFF. Here the CDR3 DNA reads TGTGCCACCAGTGATTTCGGGTCCGGGACTAGCGACAATGAGCAGTTCTTC. The chain combines TRBV24-1 with TRBJ2-1; 10 bases align to TRBD2. In germline, CDR1 is KGHDR, CDR2 SFDVKD. V dropped 1 base and J dropped 5; count of bases not matched to a gene: 7. The CDR3 covers 17 residues.

The rearrangement joins TRBV3-1 to TRBJ2-1; 11 positions match TRBD2. This CDR3 has 18 residues. Germline lookup yields CDR1 LGHDT and CDR2 YNNKEL (reference sequence). V shed 1 base, J shed 9 bases, and the junction held 14 bases outside the gene matches. Here the CDR3 DNA reads TGTGCCAGCAGCCAAGGCCTAGCGGGGGGCCGATACGATCCTGAGCAGTTCTTC. Amino acids: CASSQGLAGGRYDPEQFF.

This clonotype was observed a few times. J is TRBJ2-3 and V is TRBV24-1; D is uncertain. Germline assignment: CDR1 KGHDR and CDR2 SFDVKD. V was trimmed by 4 bases and J by 0 bases, leaving 7 bases between them. The CDR3 runs 14 residues. CDR3 DNA sequence: TGTGCCACCAGTGAGTCAGGTAGCACAGATACGCAGTATTTT. This codes for CATSESGSTDTQYF.

The chain links TRBV24-1 to TRBJ2-3; D gene uncertain. CDR3 length: 16 amino acids. Per the germline V gene, CDR1 is KGHDR and CDR2 is SFDVKD. The germline V and J ends were trimmed by 3 bases and 5 bases, with 17 bases remaining between them. In DNA, the CDR3 is TGTGCCACCAGTGATAGCCTAAAGGTGTTGGGAGATACGCAGTATTTT. This sequence encodes CATSDSLKVLGDTQYF.

This rearrangement joins TRBV20-1 to TRBJ2-7; D remains unclear. Germline values: CDR1 DFQATT, CDR2 SNEGSKA (reference sequence). The CDR3 runs to 15 residues. V was pared by 0 bases and J by 3 bases, with 15 bases between. CDR3 residues: CSARDRATLVYEQYF. DNA of the CDR3: TGCAGTGCTAGAGATAGGGCTACCCTAGTCTACGAGCAGTACTTC.

The V gene is TRBV7-2, the J gene TRBJ2-3; 9 bases are a match to TRBD1. Germline loops: CDR1 SGHTA, CDR2 FQGNSA. The CDR3 spans 15 residues. Trimming cost V 7 bases and J 5 bases; bases outside gene matches: 10. The CDR3 DNA reads TGTGCCAGCACCATATACAGGGGGCGTCAAGATACGCAGTATTTT. Encoded protein: CASTIYRGRQDTQYF.

This chain links TRBV12-3 or TRBV12-4 with TRBJ1-5; D gene uncertain. V was shortened by 3 bases and J by 3 bases, with 12 bases between the two germline ends. CDR3 size: 15 residues. CDR3 DNA: TGTGCCAGCAGTTTGCCCTTTACCGCCAATCAGCCCCAGCATTTT. Translated: CASSLPFTANQPQHF.

This clonotype showed up just a few times. J is TRBJ1-1 and V is TRBV18; 7 bases agree with TRBD1. Germline V gives CDR1 KGHSH, CDR2 LQKENI. The CDR3 runs 16 residues. J gave up 5 bases and V 4 bases, and 13 bases lay outside the gene matches. CDR3 DNA: TGTGCCAGCTCACTGGTAAAGGCAGGGGGTAAAACTGAAGCTTTCTTT. It translates to CASSLVKAGGKTEAFF.

The gene calls are TRBV6-2 or TRBV6-3 and TRBJ2-5; tentative D call: TRBD2 (7 bases). The CDR3 extends over 15 amino acids. Germline CDR1 is MNHEY and CDR2 is SVGEGT. Deletions cut 6 bases from V and 1 base from J, with 15 bases between. The CDR3 sequence: CASSPRGGFQETQYF. As DNA, the CDR3 is TGTGCCAGCAGCCCACGCGGGGGCTTCCAAGAGACCCAGTACTTC.

This clonotype was seen only a few times. The V call is TRBV30, the J call TRBJ2-1, with D possibly TRBD1 on 5 matching bases. The length of the CDR3 is 13 residues. Germline-derived CDR1 and CDR2 are GTSNPN and SVGIG (reference sequence). Trimming took 3 bases from V and 4 from J, leaving 10 bases between them. The DNA for the CDR3 is TGTGCCTGGAGGCCACAGGAGTACAATGAGCAGTTCTTC. Its protein product is CAWRPQEYNEQFF.